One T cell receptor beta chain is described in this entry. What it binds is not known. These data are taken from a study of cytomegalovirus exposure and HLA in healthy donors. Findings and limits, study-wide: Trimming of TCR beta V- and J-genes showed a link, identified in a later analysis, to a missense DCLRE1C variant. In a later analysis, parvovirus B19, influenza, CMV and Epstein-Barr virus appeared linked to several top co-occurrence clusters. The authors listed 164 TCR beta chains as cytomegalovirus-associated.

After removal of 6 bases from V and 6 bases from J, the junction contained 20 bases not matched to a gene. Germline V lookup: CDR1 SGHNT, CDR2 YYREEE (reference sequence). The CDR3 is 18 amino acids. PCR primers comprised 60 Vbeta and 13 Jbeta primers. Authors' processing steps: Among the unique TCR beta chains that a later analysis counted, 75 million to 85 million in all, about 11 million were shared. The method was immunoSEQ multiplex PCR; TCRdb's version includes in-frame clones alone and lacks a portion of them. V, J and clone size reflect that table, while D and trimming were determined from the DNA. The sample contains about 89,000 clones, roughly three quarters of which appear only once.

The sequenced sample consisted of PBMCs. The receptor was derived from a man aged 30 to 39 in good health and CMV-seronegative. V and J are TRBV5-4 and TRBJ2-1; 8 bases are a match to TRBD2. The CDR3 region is CASTPRGGLGGGSNEQFF. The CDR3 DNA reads TGTGCCAGCACCCCCCGAGGAGGACTTGGCGGGGGGAGCAATGAGCAGTTCTTC.